The clone carrying this TCR beta chain occurred many times. Its cognate antigen is unknown. These data originate in a study of regulatory T cells in long-lasting Graves disease. Study-wide findings and caveats: The study examined only peripheral blood, not thyroid tissue. Whereas new patients shared 900 to 1,000 public clonotypes, persistent patients shared more, at a few thousand.

Sequencing libraries for TCR beta were prepared with iRepertoire HTBI primers and Arm-PCR of CDR3 regions. TCRdb independently ran MiXCR on the multiplex PCR reads; one entry per CDR3 protein. The sample gives about 400,000 distinct CDR3 sequences, roughly 17% of which show up once; 20% to 25% is in the top ten. CDR1 is MNHNS, CDR2 SASEGT, per germline. This CDR3 comprises 14 residues. After removal of 7 bases from V and 4 bases from J, the junction contained 9 bases not matched to a gene. Noted time point: newly diagnosed GD, antithyroid drugs for less than 3 months. From PBMCs, RNA was extracted and then used to make the TCR library. This same sample was also taken into another study, of T cells in Graves' hyperthyroidism and ophthalmopathy. That source reports: Most clonotypes expanded in the thyroid (above 0.001) were also present in blood. Prediction of ophthalmopathy progression came a median roughly 6.4 months pre-onset.

This rearrangement joins TRBV6-1 to TRBJ2-7; 8 bases align to TRBD2. The sequence came from a woman aged 18 to 35 with Graves disease. Material: peripheral blood mononuclear cells (PBMCs), obtained at new diagnosis, from a patient treated with antithyroid drugs. The CDR3 region is CASIYSGALYEQYF. DNA for the CDR3: TGTGCCAGCATCTATAGCGGGGCTCTGTACGAGCAGTACTTC.